This TCR beta chain was sequenced in a study of blood T cell repertoires in COVID-19. About the study: The origin of the acute and convalescent COVID-19 samples was the United States, Italy and Spain. Sample material is recorded as cDNA or gDNA derived from T cells, B-cell-depleted T cells, or PBMCs.

Per the study methods: The assay estimated nucleated cells by amplifying reference gene primers. Here immunoSEQ multiplex PCR was the method, and the copy in TCRdb shows in-frame clones only, minus some. V, J and clone size are taken as reported in that table, and D and trimming were inferred from the DNA itself. The sample holds 90,000 to 120,000 clones; about 80% are singletons and the top ten take roughly 4%. The V gene's germline CDR1 is SEHNR and CDR2 FQNEAQ (reference sequence). CDR3 size: 15 residues. The junction had 1 base not matched to a gene; V was cut back by 4 bases and J by 3 bases. This clonotype originated in a man between 65 and 85 years old with acute or convalescent COVID-19. The source material was peripheral blood. The V and J genes are TRBV7-9 and TRBJ2-1; 12 nucleotides align to TRBD2. The DNA for the CDR3 is TGTGCCAGCAGCTCGGGACTAGCGGGCTACAATGAGCAGTTCTTC. Its translation: CASSSGLAGYNEQFF.